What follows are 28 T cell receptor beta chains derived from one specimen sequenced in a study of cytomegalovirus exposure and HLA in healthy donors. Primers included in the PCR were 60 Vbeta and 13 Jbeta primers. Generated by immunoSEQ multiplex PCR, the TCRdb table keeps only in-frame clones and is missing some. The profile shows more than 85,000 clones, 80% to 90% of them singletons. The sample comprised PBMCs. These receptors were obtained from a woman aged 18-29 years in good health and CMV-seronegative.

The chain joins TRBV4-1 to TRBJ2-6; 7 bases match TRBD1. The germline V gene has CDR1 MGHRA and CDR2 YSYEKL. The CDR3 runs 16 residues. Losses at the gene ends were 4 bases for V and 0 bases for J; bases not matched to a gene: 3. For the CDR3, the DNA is TGCGCCAGCAGCCTGGGACAGAACTCTGGGGCCAACGTCCTGACTTTC. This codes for CASSLGQNSGANVLTF.

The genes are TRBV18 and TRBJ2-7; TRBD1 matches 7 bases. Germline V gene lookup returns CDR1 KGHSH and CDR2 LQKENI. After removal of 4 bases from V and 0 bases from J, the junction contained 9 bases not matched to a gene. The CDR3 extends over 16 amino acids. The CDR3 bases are TGTGCCAGCTCACTGGGGGCCGGGACAGCCTCCTACGAGCAGTACTTC. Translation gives CASSLGAGTASYEQYF.

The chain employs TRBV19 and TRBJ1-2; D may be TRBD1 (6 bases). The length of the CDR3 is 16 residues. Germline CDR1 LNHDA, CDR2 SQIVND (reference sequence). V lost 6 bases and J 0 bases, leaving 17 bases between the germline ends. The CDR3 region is CASSLSRTEANYGYTF. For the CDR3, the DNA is TGTGCCAGTAGCCTTTCTCGGACAGAAGCTAACTATGGCTACACCTTC.

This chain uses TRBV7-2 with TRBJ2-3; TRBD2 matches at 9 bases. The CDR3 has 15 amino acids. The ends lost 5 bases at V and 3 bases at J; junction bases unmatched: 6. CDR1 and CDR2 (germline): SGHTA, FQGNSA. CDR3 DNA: TGTGCCAGCAGCCCATCTAGCGGGGTGACAGATACGCAGTATTTT. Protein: CASSPSSGVTDTQYF.

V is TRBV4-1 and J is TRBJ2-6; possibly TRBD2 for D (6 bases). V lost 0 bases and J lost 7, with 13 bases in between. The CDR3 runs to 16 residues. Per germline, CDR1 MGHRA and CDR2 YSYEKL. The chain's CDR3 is CASSQDREIIANVLTF. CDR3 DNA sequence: TGCGCCAGCAGCCAAGACCGGGAGATTATAGCCAACGTCCTGACTTTC.

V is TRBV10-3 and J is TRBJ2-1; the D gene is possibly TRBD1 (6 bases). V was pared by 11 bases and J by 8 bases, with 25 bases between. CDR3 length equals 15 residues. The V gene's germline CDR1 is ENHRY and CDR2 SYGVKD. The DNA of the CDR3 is TGTGCCTTCTTACAGGTCGGACAGACCGGAGATGAGCAGTTCTTC. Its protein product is CAFLQVGQTGDEQFF.

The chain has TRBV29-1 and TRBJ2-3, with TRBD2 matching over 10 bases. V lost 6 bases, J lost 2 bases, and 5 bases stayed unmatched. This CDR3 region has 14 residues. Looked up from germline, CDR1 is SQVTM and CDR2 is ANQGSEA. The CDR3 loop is CSVGTSDITDTQYF. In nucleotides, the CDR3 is TGCAGCGTCGGGACTAGCGATATCACAGATACGCAGTATTTT.

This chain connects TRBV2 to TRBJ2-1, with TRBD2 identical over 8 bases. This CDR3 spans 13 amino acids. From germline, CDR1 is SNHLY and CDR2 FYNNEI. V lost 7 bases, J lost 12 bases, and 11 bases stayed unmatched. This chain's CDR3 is CASKAGVGVGQFF. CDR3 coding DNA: TGTGCCAGCAAAGCGGGGGTGGGGGTCGGGCAGTTCTTC.

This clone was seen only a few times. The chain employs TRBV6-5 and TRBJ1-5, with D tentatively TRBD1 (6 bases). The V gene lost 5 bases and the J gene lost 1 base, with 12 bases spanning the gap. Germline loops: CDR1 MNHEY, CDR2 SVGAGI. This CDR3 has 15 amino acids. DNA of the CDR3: TGTGCCAGCAGTCCAGACAGGACCAGCAATCAGCCCCAGCATTTT. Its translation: CASSPDRTSNQPQHF.

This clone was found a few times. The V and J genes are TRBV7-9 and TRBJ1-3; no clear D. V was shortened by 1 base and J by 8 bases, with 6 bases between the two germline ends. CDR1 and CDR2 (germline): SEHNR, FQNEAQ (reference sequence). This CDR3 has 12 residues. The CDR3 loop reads CASSLVSDTIYF. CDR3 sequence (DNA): TGTGCCAGCAGCTTAGTTTCGGACACCATATATTTT.

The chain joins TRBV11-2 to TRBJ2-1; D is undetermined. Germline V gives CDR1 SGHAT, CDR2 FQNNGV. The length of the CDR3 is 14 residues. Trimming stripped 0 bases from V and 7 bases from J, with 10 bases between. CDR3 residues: CASSLDVNGNEQFF. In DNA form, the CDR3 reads TGTGCCAGCAGCTTAGATGTTAACGGGAATGAGCAGTTCTTC.

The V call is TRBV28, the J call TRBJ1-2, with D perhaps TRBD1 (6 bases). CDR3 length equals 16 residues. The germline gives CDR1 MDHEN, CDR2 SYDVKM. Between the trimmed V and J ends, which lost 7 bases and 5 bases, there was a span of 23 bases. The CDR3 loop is CASTYSGGAPFYGYTF. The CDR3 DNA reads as TGTGCCAGCACCTACTCTGGGGGCGCGCCCTTTTATGGCTACACCTTC.

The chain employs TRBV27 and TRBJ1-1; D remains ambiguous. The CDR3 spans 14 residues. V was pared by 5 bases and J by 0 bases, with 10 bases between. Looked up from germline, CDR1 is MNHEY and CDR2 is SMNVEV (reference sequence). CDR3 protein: CASSPGIMNTEAFF. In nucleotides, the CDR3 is TGTGCCAGCAGTCCGGGGATCATGAACACTGAAGCTTTCTTT.

The CDR3 spells CSVEFVGGGSGNTIYF. The CDR3 nucleotides are TGCAGCGTTGAGTTTGTTGGGGGGGGCTCTGGAAACACCATATATTTT. V is TRBV29-1 and J is TRBJ1-3, with D perhaps TRBD1 (5 bases). The CDR3 is 16 amino acids. The V end was cut by 3 bases, the J end by 0 bases, with 15 bases between. CDR1 is SQVTM, CDR2 ANQGSEA, per germline.

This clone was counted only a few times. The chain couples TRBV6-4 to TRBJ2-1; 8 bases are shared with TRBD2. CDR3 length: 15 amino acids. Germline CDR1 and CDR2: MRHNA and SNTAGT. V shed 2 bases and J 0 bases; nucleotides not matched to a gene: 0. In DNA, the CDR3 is TGTGCCAGCAGTGACGGGACTAGCTCCTACAATGAGCAGTTCTTC. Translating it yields CASSDGTSSYNEQFF.

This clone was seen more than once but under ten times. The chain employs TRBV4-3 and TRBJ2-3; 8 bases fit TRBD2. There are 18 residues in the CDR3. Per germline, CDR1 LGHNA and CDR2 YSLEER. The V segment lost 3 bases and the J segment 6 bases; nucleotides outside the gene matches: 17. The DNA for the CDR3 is TGCGCCAGCAGCCACTCAGGCGGGGGGCGGACGATTGAGGATACGCAGTATTTT. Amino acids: CASSHSGGGRTIEDTQYF.

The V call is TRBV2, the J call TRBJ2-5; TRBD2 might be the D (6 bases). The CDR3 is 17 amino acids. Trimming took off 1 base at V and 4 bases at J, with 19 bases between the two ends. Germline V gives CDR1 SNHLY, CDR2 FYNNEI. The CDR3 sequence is CASSEEGFMTSRETQYF. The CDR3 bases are TGTGCCAGCAGTGAAGAGGGGTTCATGACTAGTCGAGAGACCCAGTACTTC.

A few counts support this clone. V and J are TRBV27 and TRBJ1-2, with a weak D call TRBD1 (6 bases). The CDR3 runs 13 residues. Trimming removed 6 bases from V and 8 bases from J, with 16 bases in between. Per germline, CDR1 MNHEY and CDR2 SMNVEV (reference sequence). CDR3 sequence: CASRLSGARGYTF. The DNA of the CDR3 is TGTGCCAGCAGGCTATCAGGGGCTAGGGGCTACACCTTC.

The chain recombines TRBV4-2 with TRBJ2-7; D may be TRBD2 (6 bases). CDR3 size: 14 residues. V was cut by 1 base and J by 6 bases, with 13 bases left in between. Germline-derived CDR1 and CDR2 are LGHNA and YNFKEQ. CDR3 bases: TGTGCCAGCAGCCAAGGGGTGGAGGGAATCGAGCAGTACTTC. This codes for CASSQGVEGIEQYF.

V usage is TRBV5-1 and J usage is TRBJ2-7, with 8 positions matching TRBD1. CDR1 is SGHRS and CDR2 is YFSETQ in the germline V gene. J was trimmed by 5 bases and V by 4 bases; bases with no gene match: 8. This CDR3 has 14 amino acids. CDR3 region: CASSKGQGKDEQYF. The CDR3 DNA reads TGCGCCAGCAGCAAAGGACAGGGAAAAGACGAGCAGTACTTC.

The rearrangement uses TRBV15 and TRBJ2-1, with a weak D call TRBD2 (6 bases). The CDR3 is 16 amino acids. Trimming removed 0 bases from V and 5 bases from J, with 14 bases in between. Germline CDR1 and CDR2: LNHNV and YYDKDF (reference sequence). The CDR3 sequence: CATSRDRRDSDNEQFF. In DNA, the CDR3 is TGTGCCACCAGCAGAGATAGGCGGGACTCGGACAATGAGCAGTTCTTC.

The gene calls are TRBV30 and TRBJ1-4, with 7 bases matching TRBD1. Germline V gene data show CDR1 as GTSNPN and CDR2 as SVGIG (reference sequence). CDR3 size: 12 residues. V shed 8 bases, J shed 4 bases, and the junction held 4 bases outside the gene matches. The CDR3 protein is CAGRGFNEKLFF. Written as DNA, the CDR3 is TGTGCCGGCAGGGGGTTTAATGAAAAACTGTTTTTT.

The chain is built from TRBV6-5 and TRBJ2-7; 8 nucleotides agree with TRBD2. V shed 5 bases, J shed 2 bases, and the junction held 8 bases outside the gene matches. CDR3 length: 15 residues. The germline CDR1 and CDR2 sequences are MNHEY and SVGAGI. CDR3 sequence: CASSPQLAGTYEQYF. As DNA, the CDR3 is TGTGCCAGCAGTCCCCAGCTAGCGGGTACCTACGAGCAGTACTTC.

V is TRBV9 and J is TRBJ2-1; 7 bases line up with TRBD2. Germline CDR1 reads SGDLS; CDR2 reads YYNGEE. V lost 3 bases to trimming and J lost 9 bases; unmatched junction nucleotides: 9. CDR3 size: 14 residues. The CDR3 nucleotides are TGTGCCAGCAGCGAAAAGCGGGATGACGGTGAGCAGTTCTTC. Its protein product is CASSEKRDDGEQFF.

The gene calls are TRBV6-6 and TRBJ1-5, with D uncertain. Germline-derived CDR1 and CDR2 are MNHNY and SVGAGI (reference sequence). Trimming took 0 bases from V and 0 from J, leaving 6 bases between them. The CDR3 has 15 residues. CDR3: CASSYSFLSNQPQHF. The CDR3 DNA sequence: TGTGCCAGCAGTTACTCTTTTCTTAGCAATCAGCCCCAGCATTTT.

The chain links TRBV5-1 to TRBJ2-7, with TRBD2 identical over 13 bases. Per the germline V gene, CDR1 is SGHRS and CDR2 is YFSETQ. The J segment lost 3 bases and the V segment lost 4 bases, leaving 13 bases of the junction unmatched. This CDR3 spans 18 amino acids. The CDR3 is CASSVGLAGSFGVYEQYF. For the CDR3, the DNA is TGCGCCAGCAGCGTGGGACTAGCGGGGAGCTTTGGGGTCTACGAGCAGTACTTC.

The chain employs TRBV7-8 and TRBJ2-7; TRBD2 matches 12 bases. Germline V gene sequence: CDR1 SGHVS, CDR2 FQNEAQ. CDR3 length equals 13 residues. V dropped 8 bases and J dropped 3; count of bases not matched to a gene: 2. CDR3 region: CASGLAGHYEQYF. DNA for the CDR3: TGTGCCAGCGGACTAGCGGGACACTACGAGCAGTACTTC.

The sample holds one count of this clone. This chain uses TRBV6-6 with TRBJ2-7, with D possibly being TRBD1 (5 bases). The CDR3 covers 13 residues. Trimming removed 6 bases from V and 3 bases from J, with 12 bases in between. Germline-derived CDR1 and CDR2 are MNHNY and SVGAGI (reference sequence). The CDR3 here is CASRGRAGYEQYF. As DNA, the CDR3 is TGTGCCAGCAGGGGCAGGGCCGGCTACGAGCAGTACTTC.